This T cell receptor (beta chain) was recovered during a study of PD-1 blockade in classical Hodgkin lymphoma. Described time point: newly diagnosed, previously untreated cHL patient sample. Acting as the comparison were PBMCs from newly diagnosed, untreated classical Hodgkin lymphoma. There are 13 residues in the CDR3. V was cut by 5 bases and J by 6 bases, with 15 bases left in between. The germline V gene has CDR1 SGDLS and CDR2 YYNGEE. As regards this clone: Its antigen is not known.

Study results and caveats: Newly diagnosed patients were reported to start with lower TCR diversity than healthy donors.

Data came from immunoSEQ multiplex PCR; TCRdb stores just in-frame clones and leaves some out. The sample records fewer than 20,000 clones, 70% to 90% being singletons. The chain carries TRBV9 and TRBJ2-7; D may correspond to TRBD1 or TRBD2 (7 bases each). This TCR was recovered from a human donor with classical Hodgkin lymphoma. The sequencing input was peripheral blood mononuclear cells (PBMCs). The CDR3 nucleotides are TGTGCCAGCAGAAGGGAGGGGGCAGGCGAGCAGTACTTC. This encodes CASRREGAGEQYF.